This record concerns one TCR beta chain sequence. Its antigen is not identified. TCRdb keeps only in-frame clones here, not all; method: immunoSEQ multiplex PCR. The sample carries about 190,000 clones, around 93% recorded once. This record belongs to a study of T cell responses to AZD1222 COVID-19 vaccine. On the study more broadly: Second doses were pooled across both intervals (about 4 or about 12 weeks). General study results and limits: Only 5 or 6 individuals given AZD1222 were seropositive at baseline. Spike-specific TCR depth and breadth grew after two AZD1222 doses. Sampling captured repertoires only after the peak T cell response.

The ends were cut back, 1 base at V and 7 bases at J, with 12 bases in the middle. From germline, CDR1 is SGHKS and CDR2 YYEKEE (reference sequence). There are 14 residues in the CDR3. This sequence joins TRBV5-5 and TRBJ2-1; possibly TRBD2 for D (6 bases). This receptor was identified in an adult in good health. The sample in question was peripheral blood, obtained on day 0 of AZD1222 vaccination. CDR3 loop: CASSLLTSLNEQFF. The CDR3 DNA reads TGTGCCAGCAGCTTGTTGACTAGTTTAAATGAGCAGTTCTTC.